This T cell receptor beta chain was identified during a study of regulatory dendritic cells for organ transplantation. Notes on the study in general: Regulatory dendritic cells appeared to expand memory CD8+ clones less than mature ones. Naive CD4+ and CD8+ repertoires were highly diverse; memory CD8+ was most oligoclonal. Alloreactive memory CD8+ T cell pools varied considerably between individuals.

Naive CD45RA+ and memory CD45RO+ CD4+ or CD8+ T cells were FACS-sorted. Some clones are missing from TCRdb's copy, which holds only in-frame ones; the method was immunoSEQ multiplex PCR. The profile shows fewer than 40,000 clones, less than 90% of them singletons. This clone was seen only a few times. The antigen remains undetermined. V was shortened by 1 base and J by 9 bases, with 9 bases between the two germline ends. The CDR3 has 12 amino acids. Germline V gene lookup returns CDR1 SNHLY and CDR2 FYNNEI. The rearrangement links TRBV2 to TRBJ1-1; the D is unclear. The sequence came from a human donor in good health. Sequencing was carried out using naive CD4+ T cells from blood. This sample's subset: CD45RA+ naive T cells. CDR3 nucleotides: TGTGCCAGCAGTGAAGGTCTTCTTAAAGCTTTCTTT. It translates to CASSEGLLKAFF.